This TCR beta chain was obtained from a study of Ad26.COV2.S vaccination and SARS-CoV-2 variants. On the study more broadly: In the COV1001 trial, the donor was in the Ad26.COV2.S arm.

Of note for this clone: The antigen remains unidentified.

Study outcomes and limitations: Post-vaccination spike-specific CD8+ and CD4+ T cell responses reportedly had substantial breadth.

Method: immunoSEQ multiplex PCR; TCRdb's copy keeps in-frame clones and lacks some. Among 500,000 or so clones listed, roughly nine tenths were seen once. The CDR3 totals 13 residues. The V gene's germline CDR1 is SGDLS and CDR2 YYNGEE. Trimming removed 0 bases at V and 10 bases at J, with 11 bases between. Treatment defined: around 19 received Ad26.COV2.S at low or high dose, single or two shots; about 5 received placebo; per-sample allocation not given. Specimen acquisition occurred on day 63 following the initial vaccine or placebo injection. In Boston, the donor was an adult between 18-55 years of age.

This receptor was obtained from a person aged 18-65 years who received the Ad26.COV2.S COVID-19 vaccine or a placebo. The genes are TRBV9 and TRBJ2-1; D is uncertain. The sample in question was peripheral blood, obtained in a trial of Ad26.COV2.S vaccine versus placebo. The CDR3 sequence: CASSVGLREEQFF. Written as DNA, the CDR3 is TGTGCCAGCAGCGTAGGATTAAGGGAAGAGCAGTTCTTC.